In this sample, the clone carrying this TCR beta chain turned up once. What it binds is unknown. The record originates from a study of a mutant IDH1 vaccine in newly diagnosed glioma. Only in-frame clones appear in the TCRdb table, and some are missing; sequencing was by immunoSEQ multiplex PCR. Counted here are just under 45,000 clones, approximately 90% occurring once; the ten biggest clones make up roughly 3.9%. This CDR3 is 14 amino acids long. CDR1 and CDR2 (germline): SGHKS, YYEKEE (reference sequence). Germline trimming cut 6 bases from V and 6 bases from J; bases unmatched to any gene: 11. Time point noted: week 23, last vaccination. The study gave 300 ug of mutant IDH1 20-mer peptide per vaccine dose, with topical imiquimod.

Sequencing used PBMCs, obtained from a glioma patient whose treatment included an IDH1 peptide vaccine. This chain links TRBV5-5 with TRBJ2-7; TRBD2 agrees at 8 bases. This TCR was recovered from a man aged 50 or older with glioma. The CDR3 spells CASIISSGSFEQYF. CDR3 bases: TGTGCCAGCATCATATCCAGCGGGAGTTTCGAGCAGTACTTC.